This T cell receptor (beta chain) was sequenced in a study of graft-versus-host responses after intestinal transplantation. CDR1 and CDR2 from the germline V gene are ENHRY and SYGVKD. Trimming stripped 6 bases from V and 5 bases from J, with 16 bases between. This CDR3 is 14 amino acids long. TCRdb's copy holds only in-frame clones and misses some; the assay was immunoSEQ multiplex PCR. The table has 20,000 or so clones, roughly half seen once. This chain uses TRBV10-3 with TRBJ1-1; possibly TRBD1 for D (5 bases). This TCR was sampled from a human patient who received an intestinal transplant. The starting material was alloreactive CD4+ T cells from a mixed lymphocyte reaction culture, obtained before intestinal transplant. The subset denotes: CFSE-low proliferating T cells sorted from roughly six-day pre-transplant mixed lymphocyte reaction (GvH or HvG direction). This CDR3 is CAISRSGGGTEAFF. The CDR3 nucleotides read TGTGCCATCAGCCGATCGGGGGGTGGGACTGAAGCTTTCTTT.